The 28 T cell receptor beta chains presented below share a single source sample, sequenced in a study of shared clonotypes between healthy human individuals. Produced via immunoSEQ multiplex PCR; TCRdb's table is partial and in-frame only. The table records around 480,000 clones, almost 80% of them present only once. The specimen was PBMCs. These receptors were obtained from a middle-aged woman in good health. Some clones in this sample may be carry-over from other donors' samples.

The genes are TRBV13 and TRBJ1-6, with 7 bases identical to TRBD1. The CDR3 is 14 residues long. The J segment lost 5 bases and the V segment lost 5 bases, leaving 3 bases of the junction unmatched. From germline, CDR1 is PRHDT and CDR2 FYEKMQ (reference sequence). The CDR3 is CASSPGTDNSPLHF. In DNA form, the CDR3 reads TGTGCCAGCAGCCCCGGGACAGATAATTCACCCCTCCACTTT.

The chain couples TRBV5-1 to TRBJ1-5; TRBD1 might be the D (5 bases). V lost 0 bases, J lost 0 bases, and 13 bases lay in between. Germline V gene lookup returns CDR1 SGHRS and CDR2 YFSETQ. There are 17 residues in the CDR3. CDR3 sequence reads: CASSLVGPWNSNQPQHF. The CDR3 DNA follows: TGCGCCAGCAGCTTGGTGGGGCCTTGGAATAGCAATCAGCCCCAGCATTTT.

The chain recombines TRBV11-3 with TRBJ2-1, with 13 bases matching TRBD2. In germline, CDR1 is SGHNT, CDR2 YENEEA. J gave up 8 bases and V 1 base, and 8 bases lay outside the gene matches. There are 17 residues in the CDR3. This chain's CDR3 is CASSLGQTSGRSHEQFF. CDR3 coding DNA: TGTGCCAGCAGCTTAGGCCAGACTAGCGGGAGGTCTCATGAGCAGTTCTTC.

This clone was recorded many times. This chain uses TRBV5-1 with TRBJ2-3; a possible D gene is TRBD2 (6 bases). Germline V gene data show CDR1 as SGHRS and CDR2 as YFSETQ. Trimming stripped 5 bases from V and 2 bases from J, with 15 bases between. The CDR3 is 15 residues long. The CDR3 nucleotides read TGCGCCAGCAGGGGAGGTAGCAGTCACACAGATACGCAGTATTTT. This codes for CASRGGSSHTDTQYF.

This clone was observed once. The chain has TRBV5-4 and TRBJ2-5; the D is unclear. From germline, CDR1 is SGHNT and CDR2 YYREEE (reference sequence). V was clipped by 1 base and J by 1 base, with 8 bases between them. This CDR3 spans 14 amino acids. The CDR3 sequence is CASSLWSGQETQYF. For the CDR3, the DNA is TGTGCCAGCAGCTTGTGGTCGGGCCAAGAGACCCAGTACTTC.

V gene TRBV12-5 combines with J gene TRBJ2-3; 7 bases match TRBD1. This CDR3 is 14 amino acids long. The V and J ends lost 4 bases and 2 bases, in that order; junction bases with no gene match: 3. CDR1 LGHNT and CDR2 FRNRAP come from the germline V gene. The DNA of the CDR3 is TGTGCTAGTGGTTGGGGACAGTCCACAGATACGCAGTATTTT. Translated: CASGWGQSTDTQYF.

The CDR3 DNA is TGTGCCAGCAGTTCCGGTGGAGGGACGATAGCCAAAAACATTCAGTACTTC. It translates to CASSSGGGTIAKNIQYF. The V and J genes are TRBV28 and TRBJ2-4; the D gene is possibly TRBD2 (6 bases). The CDR3 is 17 amino acids. From germline, CDR1 is MDHEN and CDR2 SYDVKM. Trimming removed 4 bases from V and 0 bases from J, with 16 bases in between.

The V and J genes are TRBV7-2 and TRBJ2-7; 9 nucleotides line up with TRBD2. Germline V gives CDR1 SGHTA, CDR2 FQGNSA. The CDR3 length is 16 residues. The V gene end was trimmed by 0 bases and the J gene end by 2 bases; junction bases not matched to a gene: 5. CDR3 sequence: CASSLARTSEAYEQYF. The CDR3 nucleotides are TGTGCCAGCAGCTTAGCGCGGACTAGCGAGGCCTACGAGCAGTACTTC.

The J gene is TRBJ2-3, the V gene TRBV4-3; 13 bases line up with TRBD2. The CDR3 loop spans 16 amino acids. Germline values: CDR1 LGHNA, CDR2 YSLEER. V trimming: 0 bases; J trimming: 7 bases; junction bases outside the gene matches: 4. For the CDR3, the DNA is TGCGCCAGCAGCCAAGAGGCGACTAGCGGGAGGAATACGCAGTATTTT. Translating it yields CASSQEATSGRNTQYF.

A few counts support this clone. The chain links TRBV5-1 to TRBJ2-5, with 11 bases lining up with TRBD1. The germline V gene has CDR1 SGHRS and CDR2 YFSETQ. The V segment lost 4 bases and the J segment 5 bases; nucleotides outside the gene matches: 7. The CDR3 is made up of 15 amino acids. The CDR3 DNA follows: TGCGCCAGCAGCGAGAGGACAGGGGGCTTCGAGACCCAGTACTTC. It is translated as CASSERTGGFETQYF.

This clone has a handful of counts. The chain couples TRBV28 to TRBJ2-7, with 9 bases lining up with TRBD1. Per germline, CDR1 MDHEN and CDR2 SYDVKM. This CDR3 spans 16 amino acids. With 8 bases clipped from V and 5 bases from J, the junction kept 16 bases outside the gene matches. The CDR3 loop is CASGLGTGGMGHEQYF. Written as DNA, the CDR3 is TGTGCCAGCGGGTTGGGTACAGGGGGCATGGGGCACGAGCAGTACTTC. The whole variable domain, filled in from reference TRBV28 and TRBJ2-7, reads DVKVTQSSRYLVKRTGEKVFLECVQDMDHENMFWYRQDPGLGLRLIYFSYDVKMKEKGDIPEGYSVSREKKERFSLILESASTNQTSMYLCASGLGTGGMGHEQYFGPGTRLTVT.

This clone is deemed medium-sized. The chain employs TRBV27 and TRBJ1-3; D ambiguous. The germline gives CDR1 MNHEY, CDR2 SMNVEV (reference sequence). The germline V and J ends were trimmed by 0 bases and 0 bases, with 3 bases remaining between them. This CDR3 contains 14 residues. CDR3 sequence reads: CASSLSFSGNTIYF. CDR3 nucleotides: TGTGCCAGCAGTTTATCCTTCTCTGGAAACACCATATATTTT.

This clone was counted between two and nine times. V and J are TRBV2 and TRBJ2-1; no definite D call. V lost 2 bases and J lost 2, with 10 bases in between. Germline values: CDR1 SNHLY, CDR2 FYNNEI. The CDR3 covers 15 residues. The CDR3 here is CASSERLPAYNEQFF. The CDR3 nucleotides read TGTGCCAGCAGTGAACGGCTTCCGGCCTACAATGAGCAGTTCTTC.

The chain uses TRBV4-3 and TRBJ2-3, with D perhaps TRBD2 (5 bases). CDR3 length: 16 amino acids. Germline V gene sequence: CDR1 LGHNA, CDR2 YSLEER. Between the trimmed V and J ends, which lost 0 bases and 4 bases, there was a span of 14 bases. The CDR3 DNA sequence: TGCGCCAGCAGCCAAGATGGGGTGAGCGGCTCAGATACGCAGTATTTT. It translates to CASSQDGVSGSDTQYF.

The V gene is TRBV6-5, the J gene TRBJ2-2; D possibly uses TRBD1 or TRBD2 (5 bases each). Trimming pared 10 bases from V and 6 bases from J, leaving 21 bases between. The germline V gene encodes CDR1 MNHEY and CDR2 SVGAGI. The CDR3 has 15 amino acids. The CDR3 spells CATHPQPRGAGELFF. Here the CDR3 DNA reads TGTGCCACCCACCCCCAGCCACGAGGGGCCGGGGAGCTGTTTTTT.

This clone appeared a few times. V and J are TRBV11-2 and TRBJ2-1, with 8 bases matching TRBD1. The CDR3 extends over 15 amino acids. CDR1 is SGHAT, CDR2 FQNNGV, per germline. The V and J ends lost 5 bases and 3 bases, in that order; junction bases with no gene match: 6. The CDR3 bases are TGTGCCAGCAGCCCCCAGACAGGGGACTACAATGAGCAGTTCTTC. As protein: CASSPQTGDYNEQFF.

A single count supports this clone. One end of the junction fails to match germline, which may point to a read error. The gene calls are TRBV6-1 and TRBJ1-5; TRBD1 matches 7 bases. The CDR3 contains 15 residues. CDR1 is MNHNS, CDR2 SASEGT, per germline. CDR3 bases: TGTGCCAGCAGAGAAGCGGGACAGTATAATCAGCCCCAGCATTTT. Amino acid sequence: CASREAGQYNQPQHF.

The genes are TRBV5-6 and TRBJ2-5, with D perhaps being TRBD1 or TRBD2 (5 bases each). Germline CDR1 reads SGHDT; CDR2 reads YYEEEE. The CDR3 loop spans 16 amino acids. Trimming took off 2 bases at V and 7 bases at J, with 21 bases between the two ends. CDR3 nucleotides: TGTGCCAGCAGCTTTTCGGGGCAGGGACCGGGACCGACCCAGTACTTC. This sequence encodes CASSFSGQGPGPTQYF. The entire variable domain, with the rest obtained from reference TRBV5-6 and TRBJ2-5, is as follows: DAGVTQSPTHLIKTRGQQVTLRCSPKSGHDTVSWYQQALGQGPQFIFQYYEEEERQRGNFPDRFSGHQFPNYSSELNVNALLLGDSALYLCASSFSGQGPGPTQYFGPGTRLLVL.

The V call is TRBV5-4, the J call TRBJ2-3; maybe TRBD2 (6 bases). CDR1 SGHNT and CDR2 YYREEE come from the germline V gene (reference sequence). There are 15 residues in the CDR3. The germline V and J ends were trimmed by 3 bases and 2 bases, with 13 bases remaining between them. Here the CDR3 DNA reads TGTGCCAGCAGCTCGGGGGACCTCCTCACAGATACGCAGTATTTT. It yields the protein CASSSGDLLTDTQYF.

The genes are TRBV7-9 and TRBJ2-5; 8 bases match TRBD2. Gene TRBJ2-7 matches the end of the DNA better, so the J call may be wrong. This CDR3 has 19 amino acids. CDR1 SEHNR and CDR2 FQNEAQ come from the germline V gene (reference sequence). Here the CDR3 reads CASSTTMALAGGDVYEQYF. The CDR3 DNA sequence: TGTGCCAGCAGCACTACTATGGCCCTAGCGGGCGGGGATGTATACGAGCAGTACTTC.

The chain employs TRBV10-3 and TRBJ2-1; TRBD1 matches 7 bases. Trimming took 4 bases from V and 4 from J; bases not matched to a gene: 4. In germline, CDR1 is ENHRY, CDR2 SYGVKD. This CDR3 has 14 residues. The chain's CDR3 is CAISVGTAYNEQFF. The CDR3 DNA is TGTGCCATCAGTGTAGGGACAGCTTACAATGAGCAGTTCTTC.

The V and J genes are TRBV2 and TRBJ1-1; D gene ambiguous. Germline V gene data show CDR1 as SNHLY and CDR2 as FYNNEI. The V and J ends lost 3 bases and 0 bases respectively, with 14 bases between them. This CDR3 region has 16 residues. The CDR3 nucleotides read TGTGCCAGCAGTGACCGACTTATTGCAATGAACACTGAAGCTTTCTTT. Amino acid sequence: CASSDRLIAMNTEAFF.

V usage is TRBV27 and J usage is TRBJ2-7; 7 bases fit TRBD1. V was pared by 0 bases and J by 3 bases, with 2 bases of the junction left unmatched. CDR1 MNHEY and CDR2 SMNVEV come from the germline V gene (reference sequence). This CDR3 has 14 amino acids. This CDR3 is CASSLSGQRYEQYF. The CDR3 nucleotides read TGTGCCAGCAGTTTATCGGGACAGCGCTACGAGCAGTACTTC.

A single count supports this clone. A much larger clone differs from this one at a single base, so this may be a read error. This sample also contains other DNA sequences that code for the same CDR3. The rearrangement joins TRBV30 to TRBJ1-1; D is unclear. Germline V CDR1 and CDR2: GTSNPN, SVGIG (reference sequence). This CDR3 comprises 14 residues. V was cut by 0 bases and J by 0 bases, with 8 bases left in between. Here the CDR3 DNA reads TGTGCCTGGAGTGTAACTGAGATGAACACTGAAGCTTTCTTT. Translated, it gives CAWSVTEMNTEAFF. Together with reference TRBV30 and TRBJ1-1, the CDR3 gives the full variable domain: SQTIHQWPATLVQPVGSPLSLECTVEGTSNPNLYWYRQAAGRGLQLLFYSVGIGQISSEVPQNLSASRPQDRQFILSSKKLLLSDSGFYLCAWSVTEMNTEAFFGQGTRLTVV.

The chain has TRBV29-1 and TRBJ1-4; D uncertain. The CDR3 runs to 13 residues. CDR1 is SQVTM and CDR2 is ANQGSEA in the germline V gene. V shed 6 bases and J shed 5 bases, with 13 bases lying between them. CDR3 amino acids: CSVTLGSNEKLFF. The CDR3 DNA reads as TGCAGCGTCACCTTGGGTTCAAATGAAAAACTGTTTTTT.

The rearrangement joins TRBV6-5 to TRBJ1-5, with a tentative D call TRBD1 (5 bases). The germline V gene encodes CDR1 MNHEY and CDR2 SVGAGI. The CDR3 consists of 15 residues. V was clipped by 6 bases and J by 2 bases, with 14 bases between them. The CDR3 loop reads CASRRQFSGNQPQHF. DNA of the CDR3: TGTGCCAGCAGGCGACAGTTTTCTGGCAATCAGCCCCAGCATTTT.

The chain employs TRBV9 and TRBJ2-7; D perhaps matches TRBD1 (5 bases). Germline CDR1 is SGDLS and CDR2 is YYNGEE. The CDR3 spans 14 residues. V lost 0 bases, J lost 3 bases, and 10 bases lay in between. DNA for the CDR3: TGTGCCAGCAGCGTAGATCGGCAGGGCTACGAGCAGTACTTC. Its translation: CASSVDRQGYEQYF.

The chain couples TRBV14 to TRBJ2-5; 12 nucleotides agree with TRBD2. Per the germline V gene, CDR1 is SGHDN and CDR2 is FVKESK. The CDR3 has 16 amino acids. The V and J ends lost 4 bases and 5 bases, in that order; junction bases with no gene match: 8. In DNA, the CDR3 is TGTGCCAGCAGCCTTTCGCGACTAGCGGGAGTCGAGACCCAGTACTTC. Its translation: CASSLSRLAGVETQYF.